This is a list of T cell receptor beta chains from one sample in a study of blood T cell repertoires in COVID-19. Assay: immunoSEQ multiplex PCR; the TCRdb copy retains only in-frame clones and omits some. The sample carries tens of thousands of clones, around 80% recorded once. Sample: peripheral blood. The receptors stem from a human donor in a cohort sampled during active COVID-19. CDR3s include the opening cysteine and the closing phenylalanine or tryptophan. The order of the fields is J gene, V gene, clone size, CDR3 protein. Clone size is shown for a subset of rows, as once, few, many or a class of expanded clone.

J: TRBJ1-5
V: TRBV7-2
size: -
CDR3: CASSPRQGPYRGQPQHF

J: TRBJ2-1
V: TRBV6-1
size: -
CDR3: CASSEGFNWNEQFF

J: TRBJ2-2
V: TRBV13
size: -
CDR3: CASSLRRAGGITGELFF

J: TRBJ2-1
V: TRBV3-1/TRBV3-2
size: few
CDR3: CASSLPGLAGGTEQFF

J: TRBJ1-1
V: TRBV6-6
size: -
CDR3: CASSYLDRKMNTEAFF

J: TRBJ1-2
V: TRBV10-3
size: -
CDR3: CAISGGLDYGYTF

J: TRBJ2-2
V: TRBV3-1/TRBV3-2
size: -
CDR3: CASSQVASAGELFF

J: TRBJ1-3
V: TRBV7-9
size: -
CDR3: CASSHSTGSGNTIYF

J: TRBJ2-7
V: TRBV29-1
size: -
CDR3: CSVLAGNYEQYF

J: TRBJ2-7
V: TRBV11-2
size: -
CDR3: CASSLALDRGREQYF

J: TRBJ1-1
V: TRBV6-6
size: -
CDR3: CASSSPGQNTEAFF

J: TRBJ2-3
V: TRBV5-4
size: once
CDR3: CASSLVRLGSTDTQYF

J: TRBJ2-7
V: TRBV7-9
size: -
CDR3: CASSPEYEQYF

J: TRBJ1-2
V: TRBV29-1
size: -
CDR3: CSAGTADGYTF

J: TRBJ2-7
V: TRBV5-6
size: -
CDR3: CASSRDRAYEQYF

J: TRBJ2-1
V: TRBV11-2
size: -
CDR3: CASSLQLTNNEQFF

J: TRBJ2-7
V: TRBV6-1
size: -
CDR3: CASSEWGTQPYEQYF

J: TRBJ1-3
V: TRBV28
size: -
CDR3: CASSLGGQFSGNTIYF

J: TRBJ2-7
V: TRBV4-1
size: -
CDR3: CASSQTDRPGEQYF

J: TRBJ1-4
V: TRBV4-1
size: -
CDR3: CASSQEGYKLFF

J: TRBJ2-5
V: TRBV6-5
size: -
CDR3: CASSPRDRAETQYF

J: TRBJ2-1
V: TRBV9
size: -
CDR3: CASSPRGTSHNEQFF

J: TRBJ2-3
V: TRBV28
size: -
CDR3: CASSFLLVGTQYF

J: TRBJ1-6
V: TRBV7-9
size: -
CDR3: CASSFGQANSPLHF

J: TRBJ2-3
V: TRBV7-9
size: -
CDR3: CASSYLAGGTDTQYF

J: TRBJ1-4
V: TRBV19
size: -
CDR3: CASRTAGILTNEKLFF

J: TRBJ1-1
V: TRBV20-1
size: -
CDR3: CSAQEAFF

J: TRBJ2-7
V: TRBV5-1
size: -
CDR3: CASSLVAGGTYEQYF